Following are 32 T cell receptor beta chains from one sample sequenced in a study of cytomegalovirus exposure and HLA in healthy donors. Both 60 Vbeta primers and 13 Jbeta primers went into the PCR. The table came from immunoSEQ multiplex PCR; TCRdb's copy has only in-frame clones and leaves some out. The table shows about 200,000 clones, with approximately 86% occurring only once. Sequences were obtained from PBMCs. These receptor sequences come from a woman in her 30s in good health and CMV-seronegative.

J is TRBJ2-7 and V is TRBV6-1; D gene uncertain. Trimming stripped 8 bases from V and 2 bases from J, with 10 bases between. Germline loops: CDR1 MNHNS, CDR2 SASEGT. This CDR3 is built from 12 residues. CDR3 sequence reads: CASATVTYEQYF. The CDR3 DNA follows: TGTGCCAGCGCGACTGTTACCTACGAGCAGTACTTC.

This sequence joins TRBV7-3 and TRBJ1-1; D is undetermined. V gave up 4 bases and J gave up 1 base, with 13 bases separating them. This CDR3 has 15 amino acids. Germline V CDR1 and CDR2: SGHTA, FQGTGA. The CDR3 DNA is TGTGCCAGCAGCTCCCATAATCCGGGGAACACTGAAGCTTTCTTT. It yields the protein CASSSHNPGNTEAFF.

The V call is TRBV11-1, the J call TRBJ2-7; possible D gene TRBD2, 6 bases. The germline V gene has CDR1 SGHAT and CDR2 FQDESV (reference sequence). With 1 base removed from V and 3 bases from J, the gap between germline ends came to 10 bases. The CDR3 runs 14 residues. The DNA for the CDR3 is TGTGCCAGCAGCTTAGGCTCTAGCGACTACGAGCAGTACTTC. Translation gives CASSLGSSDYEQYF.

V and J are TRBV28 and TRBJ2-6, with 11 bases that match TRBD2. CDR1 is MDHEN and CDR2 is SYDVKM in the germline V gene. The junction had 3 bases not matched to a gene; V was cut back by 5 bases and J by 0 bases. The CDR3 has 17 residues. The CDR3 protein is CASSPGTSGSGANVLTF. The CDR3 DNA sequence: TGTGCCAGCAGTCCGGGGACTAGCGGCTCTGGGGCCAACGTCCTGACTTTC. Based on the CDR3 plus reference TRBV28 and TRBJ2-6, the full variable domain is DVKVTQSSRYLVKRTGEKVFLECVQDMDHENMFWYRQDPGLGLRLIYFSYDVKMKEKGDIPEGYSVSREKKERFSLILESASTNQTSMYLCASSPGTSGSGANVLTFGAGSRLTVL.

The chain combines TRBV6-6 with TRBJ2-7; 11 nucleotides match TRBD1. The V segment lost 2 bases and the J segment 5 bases; nucleotides outside the gene matches: 2. The germline V gene encodes CDR1 MNHNY and CDR2 SVGAGI (reference sequence). This CDR3 has 14 residues. The CDR3 loop reads CASSYPGQGDEQYF. DNA for the CDR3: TGTGCCAGCAGTTACCCGGGACAGGGGGACGAGCAGTACTTC.

The rearrangement uses TRBV28 and TRBJ2-2; 13 bases map to TRBD2. The J segment lost 7 bases and the V segment lost 5 bases, leaving 7 bases of the junction unmatched. This CDR3 contains 16 residues. Per germline, CDR1 MDHEN and CDR2 SYDVKM. This CDR3 reads CASSLPGTSGIGELFF. Written as DNA, the CDR3 is TGTGCCAGCAGTCTTCCCGGGACTAGCGGGATCGGGGAGCTGTTTTTT.

As regards this clone: Compared with germline, one end of the junction differs, possibly owing to a read error. The chain employs TRBV7-7 and TRBJ2-7; TRBD1 agrees at 8 bases. Per germline, CDR1 SSHAT and CDR2 FNYEAQ (reference sequence). The CDR3 extends over 14 amino acids. Here the CDR3 reads CASSAGTGGYEQYF. As DNA, the CDR3 is TGTGCTAGCAGCGCCGGGACAGGTGGTTACGAGCAGTACTTC.

This chain links TRBV6-1 with TRBJ1-4, with 7 nucleotides matching TRBD1. Unmatched junction bases numbered 6, after V lost 9 bases and J lost 2 bases. The CDR3 extends over 14 amino acids. From germline, CDR1 is MNHNS and CDR2 SASEGT. In nucleotides, the CDR3 is TGTGCCAGAGGGACAGTAGGGACTAATGAAAAACTGTTTTTT. It is translated as CARGTVGTNEKLFF.

This CDR3 reads CASGERAVTEAFF. CDR3 nucleotides: TGTGCCAGCGGGGAGCGGGCGGTGACTGAAGCTTTCTTT. The chain couples TRBV28 to TRBJ1-1; no definite D call. The V end lost 8 bases, the J end lost 5 bases, and 15 bases lay between the germline ends. The CDR3 has 13 residues. Germline V gene lookup returns CDR1 MDHEN and CDR2 SYDVKM.

CDR3 residues: CASSFGRSTYNEQFF. The CDR3, as DNA: TGTGCCAGCAGCTTTGGCAGGTCCACCTACAATGAGCAGTTCTTC. The chain is built from TRBV7-6 and TRBJ2-1; D call uncertain. This CDR3 comprises 15 residues. V shed 3 bases and J shed 2 bases, with 11 bases lying between them. Germline V gene sequence: CDR1 SGHVS, CDR2 FNYEAQ.

The chain couples TRBV5-1 to TRBJ2-5; a weak D match, TRBD2 (6 bases). Germline V gene data show CDR1 as SGHRS and CDR2 as YFSETQ. V was cut by 0 bases and J by 4 bases, with 13 bases left in between. The CDR3 has 15 residues. The CDR3 spells CASSLDTSTGETQYF. CDR3 DNA sequence: TGCGCCAGCAGCTTGGACACTAGCACTGGAGAGACCCAGTACTTC. Full variable domain (rest looked up from reference TRBV5-1 and TRBJ2-5): KAGVTQTPRYLIKTRGQQVTLSCSPISGHRSVSWYQQTPGQGLQFLFEYFSETQRNKGNFPGRFSGRQFSNSRSEMNVSTLELGDSALYLCASSLDTSTGETQYFGPGTRLLVL.

The V call is TRBV28, the J call TRBJ1-2; weak D call: TRBD1 (5 bases). Germline values: CDR1 MDHEN, CDR2 SYDVKM. There are 12 residues in the CDR3. V gave up 5 bases and J gave up 2 bases, with 6 bases separating them. DNA of the CDR3: TGTGCCAGCAGTCGACAGAACTATGGCTACACCTTC. Its protein product is CASSRQNYGYTF.

CDR3 sequence (DNA): TGTGCCAGCAGCCCCGGACACGGGAACACTGAAGCTTTCTTT. It encodes CASSPGHGNTEAFF. The chain combines TRBV7-8 with TRBJ1-1, with a weak D call TRBD1 (5 bases). V dropped 5 bases and J dropped 1 base, with 11 bases sitting between them. This CDR3 region has 14 residues. CDR1 is SGHVS and CDR2 is FQNEAQ in the germline V gene.

The chain employs TRBV7-6 and TRBJ2-2; TRBD2 aligns across 14 bases. The V and J ends lost 1 base and 4 bases, in that order; junction bases with no gene match: 5. Per the germline V gene, CDR1 is SGHVS and CDR2 is FNYEAQ. This CDR3 has 18 residues. The CDR3 loop reads CASSLVGTSGSVTGELFF. DNA of the CDR3: TGTGCCAGCAGCTTAGTTGGGACTAGCGGGAGTGTCACCGGGGAGCTGTTTTTT.

This clone was picked up a small number of times. This chain connects TRBV11-2 to TRBJ2-7; D call uncertain. CDR3 length: 14 amino acids. Germline CDR1 reads SGHAT; CDR2 reads FQNNGV. The V and J ends lost 5 bases and 3 bases respectively, with 14 bases between them. The CDR3 DNA follows: TGTGCCAGCAGCCTCTTCGTTACTGACTACGAGCAGTACTTC. Its translation is CASSLFVTDYEQYF.

In its sample, this clone was seen once. This chain links TRBV5-1 with TRBJ2-3; D perhaps matches TRBD2 (6 bases). The V end lost 0 bases, the J end lost 2 bases, and 13 bases lay between the germline ends. The germline CDR1 and CDR2 sequences are SGHRS and YFSETQ. The CDR3 contains 16 residues. CDR3 sequence (DNA): TGCGCCAGCAGCTTGGCCTACGGGGGAACCACAGATACGCAGTATTTT. Amino acid sequence: CASSLAYGGTTDTQYF.

This sequence joins TRBV29-1 and TRBJ1-1; a possible D gene is TRBD1 (5 bases). V was pared by 7 bases and J by 4 bases, with 13 bases between. Germline loops: CDR1 SQVTM, CDR2 ANQGSEA. The CDR3 length is 12 residues. CDR3 region: CSGGGIGTEAFF. The CDR3 DNA reads TGCAGCGGGGGGGGAATCGGCACTGAAGCTTTCTTT.

A single count supports this clone. J is TRBJ2-7 and V is TRBV28, with D perhaps matching TRBD2 (6 bases). V gave up 6 bases and J gave up 2 bases, with 14 bases separating them. The CDR3 is 14 residues long. The germline V gene has CDR1 MDHEN and CDR2 SYDVKM. The CDR3 reads CASRPAEGTYEQYF. CDR3 in DNA: TGTGCCAGCAGACCCGCGGAGGGGACCTACGAGCAGTACTTC.

The chain links TRBV30 to TRBJ2-3; 7 nucleotides match TRBD1. After removal of 3 bases from V and 2 bases from J, the junction contained 8 bases not matched to a gene. This CDR3 has 15 residues. Germline loops: CDR1 GTSNPN, CDR2 SVGIG (reference sequence). CDR3 nucleotide sequence: TGTGCCTGGAGACCCCGGGACAGACTCACAGATACGCAGTATTTT. The encoded protein is CAWRPRDRLTDTQYF.

This chain's CDR3 is CATSRGVDDRAKQYF. The CDR3 DNA sequence: TGTGCCACCAGCAGAGGGGTAGACGACAGGGCTAAGCAGTACTTC. V is TRBV15 and J is TRBJ2-7, with 7 nucleotides matching TRBD1. Trimming at V came to 1 base and at J to 8 bases, leaving 11 bases not matched to a gene. From germline, CDR1 is LNHNV and CDR2 YYDKDF (reference sequence). The CDR3 loop spans 15 amino acids.

The rearrangement links TRBV27 to TRBJ1-5, with D tentatively TRBD1 (5 bases). Trimming removed 8 bases at V and 0 bases at J, with 11 bases between. The length of the CDR3 is 14 residues. Germline V CDR1 and CDR2: MNHEY, SMNVEV (reference sequence). The chain's CDR3 is CASGHQGSNQPQHF. The CDR3 DNA reads TGTGCCAGCGGACACCAGGGTAGCAATCAGCCCCAGCATTTT.

The genes are TRBV27 and TRBJ2-4, with D hard to call. This CDR3 has 14 residues. The V gene's germline CDR1 is MNHEY and CDR2 SMNVEV (reference sequence). The V end lost 3 bases, the J end lost 1 base, and 7 bases lay between the germline ends. CDR3 in DNA: TGTGCCAGCAGTTTCTCAGGTGCCAAAAACATTCAGTACTTC. It is translated as CASSFSGAKNIQYF.

The chain combines TRBV7-3 with TRBJ2-1; 12 bases are shared with TRBD2. CDR1 and CDR2 (germline): SGHTA, FQGTGA. With V trimmed by 5 bases and J by 5 bases, 7 bases remained unmatched. This CDR3 is 16 amino acids long. In nucleotides, the CDR3 is TGTGCCAGCAGCCAGAGACTAGCGGGAGTACACAATGAGCAGTTCTTC. As protein: CASSQRLAGVHNEQFF.

This chain connects TRBV5-1 to TRBJ2-7; 9 nucleotides agree with TRBD2. From germline, CDR1 is SGHRS and CDR2 YFSETQ. The V segment lost 4 bases and the J segment 7 bases; nucleotides outside the gene matches: 12. The CDR3 is made up of 15 amino acids. CDR3 loop: CASSPQAGGTREQYF. CDR3 nucleotide sequence: TGCGCCAGCAGCCCCCAGGCGGGGGGGACGAGGGAGCAGTACTTC.

This sequence joins TRBV10-3 and TRBJ2-3; perhaps TRBD2 as D (6 bases). Per germline, CDR1 ENHRY and CDR2 SYGVKD. The CDR3 consists of 15 residues. Trimming left V 3 bases short and J 5 bases short, with 15 bases between. The CDR3, as DNA: TGTGCCATCAGTGAAGATCGTCGGGAGATAGATACGCAGTATTTT. This gives the protein CAISEDRREIDTQYF.

The chain links TRBV4-1 to TRBJ1-1, with D unresolved. V lost 2 bases to trimming and J lost 5 bases, with 12 bases between them. Germline V gives CDR1 MGHRA, CDR2 YSYEKL. The CDR3 sequence is 14 residues long. The CDR3 reads CASSQTTTGTEAFF. The CDR3 bases are TGCGCCAGCAGCCAAACCACTACGGGGACTGAAGCTTTCTTT.

The chain carries TRBV6-1 and TRBJ1-5, with TRBD1 matching 9 bases. V was pared by 5 bases and J by 7 bases, with 6 bases of the junction left unmatched. Germline lookup yields CDR1 MNHNS and CDR2 SASEGT. The CDR3 consists of 14 residues. CDR3 sequence reads: CASSQQGAGQPQHF. In DNA form, the CDR3 reads TGTGCCAGCAGTCAACAGGGGGCAGGACAGCCCCAGCATTTT.

V and J are TRBV28 and TRBJ2-7; TRBD1 might be the D (5 bases). Between the trimmed V and J ends, which lost 3 bases and 6 bases, there was a span of 18 bases. CDR1 is MDHEN and CDR2 is SYDVKM in the germline V gene. CDR3 length: 15 amino acids. The CDR3 is CASSFSDWFRGEQYF. In nucleotides, the CDR3 is TGTGCCAGCAGTTTCTCCGACTGGTTTAGGGGCGAGCAGTACTTC.

CDR3 loop: CASSVHWTGDTDTQYF. For the CDR3, the DNA is TGTGCCAGCAGCGTACATTGGACAGGGGACACAGATACGCAGTATTTT. The V gene is TRBV9, the J gene TRBJ2-3; 9 nucleotides line up with TRBD1. The CDR3 consists of 16 residues. Trimming removed 1 base from V and 2 bases from J; junction bases left unmatched: 5. Germline loops: CDR1 SGDLS, CDR2 YYNGEE.

The chain couples TRBV19 to TRBJ2-1; 9 positions match TRBD2. The V and J ends lost 2 bases and 5 bases, in that order; junction bases with no gene match: 4. CDR3 length: 15 amino acids. The germline CDR1 and CDR2 sequences are LNHDA and SQIVND (reference sequence). This chain's CDR3 is CASSITSGGNNEQFF. For the CDR3, the DNA is TGTGCCAGTAGTATAACCAGCGGGGGGAACAATGAGCAGTTCTTC.

The chain links TRBV13 to TRBJ1-1, with D hard to call. The germline V and J ends were trimmed by 5 bases and 0 bases, with 7 bases remaining between them. CDR1 and CDR2 from the germline V gene are PRHDT and FYEKMQ (reference sequence). This CDR3 contains 13 residues. CDR3 DNA: TGTGCCAGCAGCCCGCGAGTGAACACTGAAGCTTTCTTT. Amino acid sequence: CASSPRVNTEAFF.

This clone appeared a single time. As DNA, the CDR3 is TGTGCCAGCAGTGATCGAGGAGCTGAAGCTTTCTTT. Protein sequence: CASSDRGAEAFF. V usage is TRBV6-1 and J usage is TRBJ1-1; D gene uncertain. The CDR3 totals 12 residues. V dropped 3 bases and J dropped 6 bases, with 8 bases sitting between them. Germline V gene data show CDR1 as MNHNS and CDR2 as SASEGT.